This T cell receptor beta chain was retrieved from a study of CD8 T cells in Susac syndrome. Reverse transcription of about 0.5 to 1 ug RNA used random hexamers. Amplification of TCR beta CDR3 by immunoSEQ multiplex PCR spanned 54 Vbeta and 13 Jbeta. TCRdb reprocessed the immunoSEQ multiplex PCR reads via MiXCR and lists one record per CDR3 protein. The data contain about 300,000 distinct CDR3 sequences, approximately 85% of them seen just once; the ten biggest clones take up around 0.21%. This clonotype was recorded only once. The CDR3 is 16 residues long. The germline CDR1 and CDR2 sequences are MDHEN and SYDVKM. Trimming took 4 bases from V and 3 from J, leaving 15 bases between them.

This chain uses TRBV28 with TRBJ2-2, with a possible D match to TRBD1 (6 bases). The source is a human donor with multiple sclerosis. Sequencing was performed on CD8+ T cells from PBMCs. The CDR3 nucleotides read TGTGCCAGCAGTTCCGTCTTGACAGGCCACACCGGGGAGCTGTTTTTT. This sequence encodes CASSSVLTGHTGELFF.